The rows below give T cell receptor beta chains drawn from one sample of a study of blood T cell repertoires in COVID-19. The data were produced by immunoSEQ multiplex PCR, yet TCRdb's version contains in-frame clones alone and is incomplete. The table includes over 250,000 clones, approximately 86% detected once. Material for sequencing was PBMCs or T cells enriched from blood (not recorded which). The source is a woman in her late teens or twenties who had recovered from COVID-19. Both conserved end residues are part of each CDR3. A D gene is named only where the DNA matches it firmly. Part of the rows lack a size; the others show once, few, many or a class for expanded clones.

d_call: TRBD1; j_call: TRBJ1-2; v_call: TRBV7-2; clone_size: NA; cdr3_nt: TGTGCCAGCAGCCAGCCGGGACAGGGGAGGATCCATGGCTACACCTTC; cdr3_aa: CASSQPGQGRIHGYTF
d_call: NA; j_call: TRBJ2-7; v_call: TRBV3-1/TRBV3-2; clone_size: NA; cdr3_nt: TGTGCCAGCAGCCAAGCTCGGGGCTCCTACGAGCAGTACTTC; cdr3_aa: CASSQARGSYEQYF
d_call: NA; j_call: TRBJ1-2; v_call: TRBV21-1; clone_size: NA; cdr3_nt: TGTGCCAGCAGCAAAGCCAACAGGGGGCAGGATGGCTACACCTTC; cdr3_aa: CASSKANRGQDGYTF
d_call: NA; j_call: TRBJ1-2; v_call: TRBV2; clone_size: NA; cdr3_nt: TGTGCCAGCAGTGGCGAGACAGCCTATGGCTACACCTTC; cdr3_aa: CASSGETAYGYTF
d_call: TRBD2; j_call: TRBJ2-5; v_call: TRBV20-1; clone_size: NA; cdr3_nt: TGCAGTGCTAGTATAGCGGGGGGGCTTGGGGAGACCCAGTACTTC; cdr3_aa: CSASIAGGLGETQYF
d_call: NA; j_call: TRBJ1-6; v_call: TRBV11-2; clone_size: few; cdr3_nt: TGTGCCAGCAGTGACAGGCGGTTTGGAAATTCACCCCTCCACTTT; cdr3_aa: CASSDRRFGNSPLHF
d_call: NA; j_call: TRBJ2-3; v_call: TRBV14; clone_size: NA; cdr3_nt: TGTGCCAGCAGCCAAACCCTGGAGGGGCGGGATACGCAGTATTTT; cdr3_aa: CASSQTLEGRDTQYF
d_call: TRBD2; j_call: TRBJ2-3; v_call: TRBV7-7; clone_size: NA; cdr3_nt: TGTGCCAGCAGCTCCGGTAGCGGGGGCACAGATACGCAGTATTTT; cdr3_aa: CASSSGSGGTDTQYF
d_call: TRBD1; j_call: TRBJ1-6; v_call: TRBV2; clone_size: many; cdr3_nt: TGTGCCAGCAGTGAAGGGGCAGGGGGGTATAATTCACCCCTCCACTTT; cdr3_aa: CASSEGAGGYNSPLHF
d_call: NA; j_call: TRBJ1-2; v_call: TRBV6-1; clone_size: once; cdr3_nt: TGTGCCAGCAGTGAGGGACGGGGGATCCCCTATGGCTACACCTTC; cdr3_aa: CASSEGRGIPYGYTF
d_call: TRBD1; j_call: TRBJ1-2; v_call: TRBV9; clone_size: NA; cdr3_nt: TGTGCCAGCAGCGGGACAGGGATTAAGAGGGGTAACTATGGCTACACCTTC; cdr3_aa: CASSGTGIKRGNYGYTF
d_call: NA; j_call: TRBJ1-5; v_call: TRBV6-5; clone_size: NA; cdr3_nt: TGTGCCAGCAGAGCAACAGGGACTAGCAATCAGCCCCAGCATTTT; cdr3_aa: CASRATGTSNQPQHF
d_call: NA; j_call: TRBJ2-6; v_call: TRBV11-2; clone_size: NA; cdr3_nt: TGTGCCGGAGAGACGTCTGGGGCCAACGTCCTGACTTTC; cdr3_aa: CAGETSGANVLTF
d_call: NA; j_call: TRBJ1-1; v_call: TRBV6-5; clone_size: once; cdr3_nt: TGTGCCAGCAGTTACGGGGGGGCGACTGAAGCTTTCTTT; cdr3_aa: CASSYGGATEAFF
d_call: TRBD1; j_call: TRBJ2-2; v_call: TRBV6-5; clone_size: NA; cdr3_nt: TGTGCCACCAGGACAGGGGGCGACACCGGGGAGCTGTTTTTT; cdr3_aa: CATRTGGDTGELFF
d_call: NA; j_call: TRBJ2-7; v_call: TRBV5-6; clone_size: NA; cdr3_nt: TGTGCCAGCAGCTTAATCACGTCCCTAACTCTCTACGAGCAGTACTTC; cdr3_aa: CASSLITSLTLYEQYF
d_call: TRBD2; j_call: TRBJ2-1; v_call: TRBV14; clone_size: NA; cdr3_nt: TGTGCCAGCAGCCAGTTAAGTAGCGGGAGGGGCGACAATGAGCAGTTCTTC; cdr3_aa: CASSQLSSGRGDNEQFF
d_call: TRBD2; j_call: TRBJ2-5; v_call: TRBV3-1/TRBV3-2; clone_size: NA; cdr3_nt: TGTGCCAGCAGCCAAGATGGGACTAGTCTAGAGACCCAGTACTTC; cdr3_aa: CASSQDGTSLETQYF
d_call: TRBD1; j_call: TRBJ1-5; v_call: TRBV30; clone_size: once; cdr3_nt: TGTGCCTGGGAATCCGGGACAGGGACGCCCCAGCATTTT; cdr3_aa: CAWESGTGTPQHF
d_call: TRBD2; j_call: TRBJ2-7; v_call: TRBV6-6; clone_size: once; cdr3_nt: TGTGCCAGCAGTTTTAGCGGGAGTTCCTACGAGCAGTACTTC; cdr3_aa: CASSFSGSSYEQYF
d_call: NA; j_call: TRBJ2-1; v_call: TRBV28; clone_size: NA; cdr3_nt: TGTGCCAGCAGTCCAATGAGATCCCGCTACAATGAGCAGTTCTTC; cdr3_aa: CASSPMRSRYNEQFF
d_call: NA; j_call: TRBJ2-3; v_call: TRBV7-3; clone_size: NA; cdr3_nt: TGTGCCAGCAGCTTAACGTGGGGGGGCGATACGCAGTATTTT; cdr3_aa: CASSLTWGGDTQYF
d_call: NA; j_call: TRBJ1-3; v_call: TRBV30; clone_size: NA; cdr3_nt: TGTGCCTGGAGAAAACAGGGTTTCGGAAACACCATATATTTT; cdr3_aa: CAWRKQGFGNTIYF
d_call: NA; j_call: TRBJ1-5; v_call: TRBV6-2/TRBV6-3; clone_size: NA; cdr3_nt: TGTGCCAGCAGCTCCAGGACATGGCCTCAGCCCCAGCATTTT; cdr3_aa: CASSSRTWPQPQHF
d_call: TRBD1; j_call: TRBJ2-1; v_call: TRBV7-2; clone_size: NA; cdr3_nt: TGTGCCAGCAGCTTAGTGTCAGGGGGCACGGGCAATGAGCAGTTCTTC; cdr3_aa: CASSLVSGGTGNEQFF
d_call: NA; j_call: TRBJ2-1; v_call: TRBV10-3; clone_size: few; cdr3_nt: TGTGCCATCAGTGGGATGGGGAGCCTAGGGTTGGAGCAGTTCTTC; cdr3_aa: CAISGMGSLGLEQFF
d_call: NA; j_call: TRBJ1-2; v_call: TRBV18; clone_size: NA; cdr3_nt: TGTGCCAGCTCACCAGGCGGGGGGCGAGGCTACACCTTC; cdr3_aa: CASSPGGGRGYTF
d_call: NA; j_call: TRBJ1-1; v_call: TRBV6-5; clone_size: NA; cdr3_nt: TGTGCCAGCAGTTTGGAGAACTCGAACACTGAAGCTTTCTTT; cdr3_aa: CASSLENSNTEAFF
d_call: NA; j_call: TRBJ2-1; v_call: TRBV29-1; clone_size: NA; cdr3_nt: TGCAGCGTTGAGGCACTAGCTCGCAATGAGCAGTTCTTC; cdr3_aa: CSVEALARNEQFF
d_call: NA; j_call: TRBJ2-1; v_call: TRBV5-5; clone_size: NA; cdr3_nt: TGTGCCAGCAGGTCAAAGCTCCGGGATGAGCAGTTCTTC; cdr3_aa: CASRSKLRDEQFF
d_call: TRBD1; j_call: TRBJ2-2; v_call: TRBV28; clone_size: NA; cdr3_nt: TGTGCCAGCAATTCACCCCGGGACAGGGGCACCACCGGGGAGCTGTTTTTT; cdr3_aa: CASNSPRDRGTTGELFF
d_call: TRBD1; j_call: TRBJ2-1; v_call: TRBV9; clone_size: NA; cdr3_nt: TGTGCCAGCAGCCCTCGGGACAGGGTTCTCAATGAGCAGTTCTTC; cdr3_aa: CASSPRDRVLNEQFF
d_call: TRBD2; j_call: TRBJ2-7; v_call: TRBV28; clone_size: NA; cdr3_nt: TGTGCCAGCAGTTTGGCGGGGGACTACTCCTACGAGCAGTACTTC; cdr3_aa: CASSLAGDYSYEQYF
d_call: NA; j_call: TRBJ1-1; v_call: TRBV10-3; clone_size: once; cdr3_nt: TGTGCCATCAGTGAGTCGGACAGATTGAACACTGAAGCTTTCTTT; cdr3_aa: CAISESDRLNTEAFF
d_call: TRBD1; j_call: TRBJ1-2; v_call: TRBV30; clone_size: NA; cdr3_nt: TGTGCCTGGAGCAATCTTTACAGGGGGTTTCGTGGCTACACCTTC; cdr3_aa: CAWSNLYRGFRGYTF
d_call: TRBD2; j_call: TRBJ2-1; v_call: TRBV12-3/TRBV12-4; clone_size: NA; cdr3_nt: TGTGCCAGCAGCCTAAGACTAGCGGGGCAGTTCTTC; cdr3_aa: CASSLRLAGQFF
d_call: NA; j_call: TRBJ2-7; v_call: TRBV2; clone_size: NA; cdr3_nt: TGTGCCAGCAGTGATGAGGACACCTACGAGCAGTACTTC; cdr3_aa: CASSDEDTYEQYF
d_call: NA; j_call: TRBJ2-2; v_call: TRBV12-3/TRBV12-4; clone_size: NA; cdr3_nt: TGTGCCAGCAGTTTAGTTCTGTCCGGGGAGCTGTTTTTT; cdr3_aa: CASSLVLSGELFF
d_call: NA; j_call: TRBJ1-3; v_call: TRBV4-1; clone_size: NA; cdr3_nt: TGCGCCAGCAGCAAAAGACAGGCGGACACCATATATTTT; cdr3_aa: CASSKRQADTIYF